This TCR beta chain appears in the sequencing data of a study of T cell clusters in autoimmune cytopenias. Overall study findings and caveats: TRB repertoire shifts in secondary cytopenia and chronic lymphocytic leukemia mostly reflected lymphoma, not autoimmunity. No cluster-lack signature appeared between secondary cytopenia and chronic lymphocytic leukemia patients, apparently due to lymphoma masking. Healthy donors had approximately 3.3-fold more exclusive TRB clusters than active autoimmune hepatitis patients. Clustering suggested that physiological T cell clusters were missing in primary autoimmune cytopenia patients.

Looked up from germline, CDR1 is SEHNR and CDR2 is FQNEAQ (reference sequence). The CDR3 loop spans 13 amino acids. About this clonotype itself: The antigen remains unidentified.

TRB rearrangements were amplified by touch-down multiplex PCR with mixed TRB-A/B primers. From its re-call of the multiplex PCR reads, TCRdb lists each CDR3 protein once, without DNA. The table lists 4,500 or so distinct CDR3 sequences. Each sample's input was around 250 ng genomic DNA, 40,000 or so genome equivalents. The chain employs TRBV7-9 and TRBJ1-1. The source is a human donor with an autoimmune cytopenia or autoimmune hepatitis (not recorded which). The sequencing input was peripheral blood. CDR3 protein: CASSFDGNTEAFF.